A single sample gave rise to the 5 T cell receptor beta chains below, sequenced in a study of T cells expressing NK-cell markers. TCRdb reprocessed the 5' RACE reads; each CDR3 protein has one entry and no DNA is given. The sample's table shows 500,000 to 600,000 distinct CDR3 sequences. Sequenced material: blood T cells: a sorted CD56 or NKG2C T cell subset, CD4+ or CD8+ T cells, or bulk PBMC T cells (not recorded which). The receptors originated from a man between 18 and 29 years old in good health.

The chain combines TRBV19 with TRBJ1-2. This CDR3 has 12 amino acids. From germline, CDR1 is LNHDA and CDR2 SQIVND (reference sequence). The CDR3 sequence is CASGSSRYGYTF.

The CDR3 region is CAINVRADNEQFF. J is TRBJ2-1 and V is TRBV10-3. This CDR3 contains 13 residues. The germline CDR1 and CDR2 sequences are ENHRY and SYGVKD.

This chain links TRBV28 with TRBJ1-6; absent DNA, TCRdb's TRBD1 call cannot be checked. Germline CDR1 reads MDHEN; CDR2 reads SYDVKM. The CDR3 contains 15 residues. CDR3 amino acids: CASSLTGTGGRTLHF.

CDR3 in amino acids: CASRYNTGGEQFF. The chain joins TRBV7-2 to TRBJ2-1; the TCRdb call, TRBD1, lacks DNA for checking. The CDR3 is 13 amino acids. The germline V gene encodes CDR1 SGHTA and CDR2 FQGNSA.

The CDR3 here is CASSQEGAVYNEQFF. V and J are TRBV4-1 and TRBJ2-1; TCRdb designates TRBD1, a call that cannot be tested without DNA. This CDR3 contains 15 residues. CDR1 and CDR2 from the germline V gene are MGHRA and YSYEKL.